The T cell receptor beta chain under discussion was sequenced for a study of blood T cell repertoires in COVID-19. Enrolled during active infection, Seattle patients were then followed longitudinally. Authors' methods: Amplifying reference gene primers gave estimates of nucleated cell counts. TCRdb's copy holds only in-frame clones and misses some; the assay was immunoSEQ multiplex PCR. The V and J calls and clone size come from that table; D and trimming were worked out from the DNA. The sample lists fewer than 70,000 clones, 80% occurring once. The germline V gene has CDR1 MNHEY and CDR2 SMNVEV (reference sequence). This CDR3 contains 14 residues. The ends were cut back, 5 bases at V and 2 bases at J, with 13 bases in the middle.

This sequence joins TRBV27 and TRBJ2-7; TRBD2 might be the D (7 bases). The sequencing sample was made of peripheral blood. This sequence originates from a man aged 25-45 years with COVID-19, enrolled during active disease. DNA of the CDR3: TGTGCCAGCAGTCCGGGGGGCAGGGCCTACGAGCAGTACTTC. Translated, it gives CASSPGGRAYEQYF.